A selection of T cell receptor beta chains follows, all from one sample in a study of blood T cells in healthy people across ages. Each CDR3 protein gets one entry after TCRdb re-called the 5' RACE reads with MiXCR. Of some 1.4 million distinct CDR3 sequences listed, about 40% are singletons. The specimen sequenced was blood. These receptors were taken from a woman under 30 in good health. The conserved cysteine and the conserved F or W are not part of the CDR3 here. The order of the fields is clone size, V gene, D gene, J gene, CDR3 protein. D genes are given only for firm matches. The size of a clone is reported for some rows only, either as once, few or many, or as a class for expanded clones.

>few|TRBV29-1|-|TRBJ2-1
SVEKGVSYNEQF
>-|TRBV2|TRBD1|TRBJ1-6
ASSGDRRDSPLH
>few|TRBV9|TRBD2|TRBJ2-7
ASSVVSGAEQY
>-|TRBV5-1|TRBD1|TRBJ1-2
ASSLSHPGQGSNGYT
>once|TRBV28|TRBD2|TRBJ2-7
ASTRVAGGLDEQY
>few|TRBV12-3/TRBV12-4|-|TRBJ2-7
ASSFVGQKFYEQY
>-|TRBV28|TRBD2|TRBJ2-1
ASIRGGGGSYNEQF
>-|TRBV7-9|-|TRBJ2-7
ASSLSPRGASEPY
>-|TRBV6-5|TRBD1|TRBJ1-1
AILSTSTGATEAF
>-|TRBV20-1|TRBD2|TRBJ2-2
SARPSGDTGELF
>few|TRBV9|-|TRBJ2-1
ASSVDGGNQF
>-|TRBV20-1|TRBD2|TRBJ2-3
SDAKAGGPDTQY
>-|TRBV7-2|TRBD2|TRBJ2-7
ASSLLAASYEQY
>many|TRBV6-1|-|TRBJ2-1
ATGGLGEQF
>-|TRBV12-3/TRBV12-4|TRBD1|TRBJ2-6
ASSPPRLQGAELKISGANVRT
>-|TRBV9|-|-
ASSVGLQGYEQY
>few|TRBV6-1|-|TRBJ2-5
ASSDGGRGETQY
>-|TRBV6-5|TRBD1|TRBJ1-1
ASSKGWDSTEAF
>-|TRBV6-5|-|TRBJ1-1
ASSYSEGFSAF
>once|TRBV7-2|-|TRBJ2-2
ASTRVNRLGELF
>-|TRBV20-1|TRBD2|-
SARSSGTSGIGTQY
>few|TRBV29-1|TRBD1|TRBJ2-5
SVEELTGGAGTQY
>few|TRBV10-3|-|TRBJ2-6
AIGDTASGANVLT
>-|TRBV20-1|TRBD1|TRBJ1-1
SARTGSQNTEAF
>-|TRBV7-9|-|TRBJ1-2
ASSTLTDYGYT
>many|TRBV20-1|TRBD2|TRBJ2-3
SALHAPGGGDTQY
>-|TRBV9|-|TRBJ2-5
ASSVLANEQY
>-|TRBV30|-|TRBJ1-4
AWSPPRVSSNEKLF
>-|TRBV4-1|TRBD1|TRBJ2-1
ASRFTMRQGSVNEQF
>-|TRBV27|-|TRBJ2-3
ASRPGLYTDTQY
>-|TRBV7-2|-|-
ASSSQGGGSYEQY
>-|TRBV20-1|-|-
SAPGVGMTEQY
>once|TRBV30|TRBD1|TRBJ2-2
AWWDRNTGELF
>-|TRBV20-1|TRBD1|TRBJ1-6
SASRGQNSPLH
>-|TRBV2|-|TRBJ2-1
ASSLQGDEQF
>many|TRBV12-3/TRBV12-4|-|TRBJ1-2
ASSEGQGPYGYT
>few|TRBV11-2|-|TRBJ2-3
ASSLSGHGTDTQY
>-|TRBV4-1|TRBD2|TRBJ2-3
ASKRGASGRDGDTQY
>-|TRBV27|-|TRBJ1-1
ASSPRGTQHSEAF
>-|TRBV20-1|TRBD2|TRBJ2-3
SARDSGGSDTQY
>-|TRBV7-9|-|TRBJ2-4
ASSLAVKNIQY
>few|TRBV6-6|-|TRBJ2-2
ASSYSSQSFNTGELF
>few|TRBV25-1|-|TRBJ1-2
ASSDPTTTGGYT
>-|TRBV7-9|TRBD1|TRBJ1-4
ASSTGTGGMRANEKLF
>-|TRBV4-2|-|TRBJ2-3
ASSQKTGSTDTQY
>-|TRBV27|TRBD2|TRBJ2-2
ASSLGSGVGELF
>-|TRBV6-1|-|TRBJ2-7
ASSVVVSSYEQY
>few|TRBV12-3/TRBV12-4|-|TRBJ2-1
ASKAVGLTYNEQF
>few|TRBV20-1|TRBD1|TRBJ2-7
SAYNRGVTYEQY
>few|TRBV6-6|-|TRBJ1-2
ASSYGDNPRNGYT
>few|TRBV3-1|-|TRBJ2-1
ASSRQESEQF
>-|TRBV15|TRBD2|TRBJ2-7
ATSREAGDYEQY
>-|TRBV7-9|-|TRBJ1-5
ASSLANSGGGGPQH
>-|TRBV7-9|-|TRBJ2-3
ASSLFFGVTDTQY